This T cell receptor (beta chain) stems from a study of blood T cell repertoires in COVID-19. TCRdb's table, derived via immunoSEQ multiplex PCR, lists solely in-frame clones and lacks some. Of about 64,000 clones listed, over 75% are singletons. This clone occurred a few times. V dropped 7 bases and J dropped 9 bases, with 22 bases sitting between them. Per germline, CDR1 LNHNV and CDR2 YYDKDF (reference sequence). This CDR3 has 15 amino acids. The TCR sequence derives from a man between 65 and 85 years old with acute or convalescent COVID-19. The sequenced sample consisted of peripheral blood. The chain employs TRBV15 and TRBJ2-1; D is perhaps TRBD1 (6 bases). The CDR3 DNA reads as TGTGCCACCAAAAGGTCGGCAGGGGTCGACCCTGAGCAGTTCTTC. Translated: CATKRSAGVDPEQFF.